This TCR beta chain was recovered during a study of siplizumab effects on memory and regulatory T cells. Using immunoSEQ multiplex PCR, the repertoire was profiled, and TCRdb retains in-frame clones only, with some absent. This table holds about 100,000 clones, roughly nine tenths found once. Sequenced sample: CD4+ T cells sorted from blood. This sequence originates from a human donor in good health.

The CDR3 DNA sequence: TGTGCCAGCAGTTTATCAATGGAGGGTTCTAACTATGGCTACACCTTC. Its translation is CASSLSMEGSNYGYTF. The chain recombines TRBV28 with TRBJ1-2; no reliable D call. Germline V CDR1 and CDR2: MDHEN, SYDVKM. Deletions cut 1 base from V and 0 bases from J, with 12 bases between. The CDR3 consists of 16 residues.